A selection of T cell receptor beta chains follows, all from one sample in a study of T cell repertoires in cytomegalovirus infection. TCRdb processed the reads anew with MiXCR; each CDR3 protein has one entry. The sample gives roughly 640,000 distinct CDR3 sequences, more than 20% of which show up once; 7% to 9% is in the top ten. Sequenced material: CD8+ T cells from PBMCs. All receptors derive from a human donor in good health (CMV status not recorded). Some clones in this sample may be carry-over from other donors' samples. Each CDR3 is given with its conserved first and last residue. A D gene is named only where the DNA matches it firmly. The listing skips clone size in some rows; elsewhere it reads once, few, many or a size class.

>TRBJ2-7|NA|TRBV6-2/TRBV6-3|NA
CASRHLYEQYF
TGTGCCAGCAGACACCTCTACGAGCAGTACTTC
>TRBJ2-2|TRBD1|TRBV9|few
CASSGPGQLTGELFF
TGTGCCAGCAGCGGGCCGGGACAGCTTACCGGGGAGCTGTTTTTT
>TRBJ1-3|NA|TRBV7-6|NA
CANSLSDTAIYF
TGTGCCAACAGCTTAAGTGACACCGCCATATATTTT
>TRBJ2-7|NA|TRBV7-4|NA
CASSLADGAYVQYF
TGTGCCAGCAGCTTAGCGGACGGGGCCTACGTGCAGTACTTC
>TRBJ1-5|NA|TRBV7-9|NA
CASSQDGSSNQPQHF
TGTGCCAGCAGCCAGGACGGGAGTAGCAATCAGCCCCAGCATTTC
>TRBJ2-7|TRBD1|TRBV27|NA
CASSLSGTGAYEQYF
TGTGCCAGCAGTTTATCCGGGACAGGGGCCTACGAGCAGTACTTC
>TRBJ1-5|NA|TRBV4-1|many
CASSQGVGVQPQHF
TGCGCCAGCAGCCAAGGGGTGGGAGTACAGCCCCAGCATTTT
>TRBJ1-4|NA|TRBV7-9|many
CASSVGQFGELFF
TGTGCCAGCAGCGTGGGACAATTCGGCGAACTGTTTTTT
>TRBJ1-2|NA|TRBV28|few
CASSLPGFYGYTF
TGTGCCAGCAGTCTGCCAGGGTTCTATGGCTACACCTTC
>TRBJ1-5|NA|TRBV7-2|NA
CALPLKPQHF
TGTGCCCTCCCCCTTAAGCCCCAGCATTTT
>TRBJ1-5|NA|TRBV6-2/TRBV6-3|NA
CASSYWESNNQPQHF
TGTGCCAGCAGTTATTGGGAGTCTAACAATCAGCCCCAGCATTTT
>TRBJ1-1|TRBD1|TRBV6-5|many
CASSYVQGAKAFF
TGTGCCAGCAGTTACGTACAGGGGGCGAAGGCTTTCTTT
>TRBJ2-2|NA|TRBV19|NA
CASSIDVPASDDYTGELFF
TGTGCCAGTAGTATAGACGTCCCTGCTAGCGACGATTACACCGGGGAGCTGTTTTTT
>TRBJ1-1|NA|TRBV29-1|NA
CSVEDPGSEGAEAFF
TGCAGCGTTGAAGACCCAGGGTCCGAAGGAGCTGAAGCTTTCTTT
>TRBJ1-1|TRBD1|TRBV7-2|many
CASSPWDRGGPEAFF
TGTGCCAGCAGCCCGTGGGACAGGGGAGGCCCTGAAGCTTTCTTT
>TRBJ2-3|NA|TRBV9|NA
CASSEEGGASTDTQYF
TGTGCCAGCAGCGAAGAAGGAGGGGCTAGCACAGATACGCAGTATTTT
>TRBJ1-5|NA|TRBV20-1|few
CSARDLGAGGNQPQHF
TGCAGTGCTAGAGATTTGGGGGCGGGGGGCAATCAGCCCCAGCATTTT
>TRBJ1-1|NA|TRBV7-9|NA
CASSQTTLNEAFF
TGTGCCAGCAGCCAGACGACCTTGAATGAAGCTTTCTTT
>TRBJ2-5|NA|TRBV29-1|NA
CSVEDPTTRGETQYF
TGCAGCGTTGAAGATCCAACGACAAGAGGGGAGACCCAGTACTTC
>TRBJ2-7|NA|TRBV14|few
CASSQEAQGPYEQYF
TGTGCCAGCAGCCAAGAAGCGCAGGGCCCCTACGAGCAGTACTTC